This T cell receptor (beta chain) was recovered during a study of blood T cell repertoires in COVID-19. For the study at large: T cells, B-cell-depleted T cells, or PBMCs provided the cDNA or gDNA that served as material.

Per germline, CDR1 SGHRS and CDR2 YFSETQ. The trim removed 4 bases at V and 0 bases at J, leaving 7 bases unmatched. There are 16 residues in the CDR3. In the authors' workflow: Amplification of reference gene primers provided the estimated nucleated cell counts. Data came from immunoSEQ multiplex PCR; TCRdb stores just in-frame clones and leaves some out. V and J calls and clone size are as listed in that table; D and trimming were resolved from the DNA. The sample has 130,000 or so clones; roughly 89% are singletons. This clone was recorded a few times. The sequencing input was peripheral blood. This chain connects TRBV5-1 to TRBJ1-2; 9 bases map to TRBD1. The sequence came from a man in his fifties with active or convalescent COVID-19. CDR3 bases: TGCGCCAGCAGCAAACTGGACAGGGGTTCTAACTATGGCTACACCTTC. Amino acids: CASSKLDRGSNYGYTF.